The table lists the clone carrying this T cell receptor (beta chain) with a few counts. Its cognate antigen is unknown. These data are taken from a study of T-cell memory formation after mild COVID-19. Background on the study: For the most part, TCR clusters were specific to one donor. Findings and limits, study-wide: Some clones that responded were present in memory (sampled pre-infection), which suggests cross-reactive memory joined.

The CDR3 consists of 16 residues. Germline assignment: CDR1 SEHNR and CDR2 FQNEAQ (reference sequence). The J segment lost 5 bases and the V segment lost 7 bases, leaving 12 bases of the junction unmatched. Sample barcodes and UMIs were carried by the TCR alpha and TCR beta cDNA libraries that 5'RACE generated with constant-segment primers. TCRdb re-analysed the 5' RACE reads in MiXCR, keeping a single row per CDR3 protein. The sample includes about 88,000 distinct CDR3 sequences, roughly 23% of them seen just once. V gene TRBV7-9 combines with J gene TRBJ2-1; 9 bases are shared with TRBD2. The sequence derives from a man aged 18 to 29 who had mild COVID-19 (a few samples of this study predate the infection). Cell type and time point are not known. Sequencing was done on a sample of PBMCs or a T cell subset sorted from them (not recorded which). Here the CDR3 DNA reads TGTGCCAGCACCGAGGGATCTAGCGGGGTAGACAATGAGCAGTTCTTC. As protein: CASTEGSSGVDNEQFF. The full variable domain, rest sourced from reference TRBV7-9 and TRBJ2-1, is DTGVSQNPRHKITKRGQNVTFRCDPISEHNRLYWYRQTLGQGPEFLTYFQNEAQLEKSRLLSDRFSAERPKGSFSTLEIQRTEQGDSAMYLCASTEGSSGVDNEQFFGPGTRLTVL.